These 5 T cell receptor beta chains share one sample of origin, sequenced in a study of blood T cells in healthy people across ages. A second PCR, run for about 7 to 11 cycles, used a sample-barcoded 5' primer plus a J-beta primer mix. Each CDR3 protein gets one entry after TCRdb re-called the 5' RACE reads with MiXCR. The sample yields about 1.1 million distinct CDR3 sequences, more than 30% seen once. The sample comprised blood. All receptors derive from a man aged 18 to 29 in good health.

The J gene is TRBJ2-1, the V gene TRBV6-1; weak D call: TRBD1 (6 bases). The CDR3 extends over 12 amino acids. Germline V CDR1 and CDR2: MNHNS, SASEGT. V lost 4 bases and J 6 bases, leaving 7 bases between the germline ends. The chain's CDR3 is CASSGDINEQFF. The CDR3 bases are TGTGCCAGCAGTGGGGACATCAATGAGCAGTTCTTC.

The sample holds a few counts of this clonotype. The rearrangement links TRBV6-6 to TRBJ1-4; unclear D gene. The CDR3 contains 16 residues. Trimming took off 2 bases at V and 0 bases at J, with 10 bases between the two ends. In germline, CDR1 is MNHNY, CDR2 SVGAGI (reference sequence). The CDR3 coding sequence is TGTGCCAGCAGTTACCTGGGGTCTGCAACTAATGAAAAACTGTTTTTT. Translation gives CASSYLGSATNEKLFF.

The rearrangement links TRBV20-1 to TRBJ2-3; perhaps TRBD1 as D (5 bases). V was cut by 6 bases and J by 0 bases, with 13 bases left in between. The V gene's germline CDR1 is DFQATT and CDR2 SNEGSKA (reference sequence). The CDR3 has 14 residues. This CDR3 is CSARQITSTDTQYF. CDR3 nucleotide sequence: TGCAGTGCCAGACAGATTACTAGCACAGATACGCAGTATTTT.

This clonotype was observed at least ten times. The J gene is TRBJ1-1, the V gene TRBV29-1, with D maybe TRBD1 (5 bases). Germline V gene data show CDR1 as SQVTM and CDR2 as ANQGSEA. The CDR3 spans 11 residues. V lost 7 bases, J lost 0 bases, and 6 bases lay in between. Here the CDR3 DNA reads TGCAGCGGAGGGGTGAACACTGAAGCTTTCTTT. Amino acids: CSGGVNTEAFF.

The chain recombines TRBV7-3 with TRBJ2-1, with TRBD1 matching over 9 bases. The CDR3 runs 15 residues. V lost 4 bases, J lost 7 bases, and 8 bases stayed unmatched. Germline V gene sequence: CDR1 SGHTA, CDR2 FQGTGA. CDR3 sequence reads: CASSSRGTGQNEQFF. For the CDR3, the DNA is TGTGCCAGCAGCTCGAGGGGGACAGGGCAGAATGAGCAGTTCTTC.